These 24 T cell receptor beta chains share one sample of origin, sequenced in a study of CD8+ T cells in alopecia areata. Treatment noted: oral pan-JAK inhibitor, 5-10 mg twice daily. Following RNA extraction, reverse transcription yielded cDNA that acted as the sequencing template. Produced via immunoSEQ multiplex PCR; TCRdb's table is partial and in-frame only. The sample carries 200,000 to 250,000 clones, over 60% recorded once. Sequenced material: CD4+ T cells sorted from blood, taken at week 4, from a patient treated with tofacitinib. The receptors originated from a human donor with alopecia areata.

The V gene is TRBV30, the J gene TRBJ1-1; maybe TRBD1 (5 bases). This CDR3 has 15 residues. With 0 bases removed from V and 0 bases from J, the gap between germline ends came to 11 bases. In germline, CDR1 is GTSNPN, CDR2 SVGIG (reference sequence). CDR3 in DNA: TGTGCCTGGAGTGTCTTCGGGACGTTGAACACTGAAGCTTTCTTT. Protein: CAWSVFGTLNTEAFF.

This chain connects TRBV4-3 to TRBJ1-2, with TRBD1 matching 9 bases. Germline V gene data show CDR1 as LGHNA and CDR2 as YSLEER. This CDR3 comprises 18 residues. V lost 0 bases, J lost 4 bases, and 12 bases stayed unmatched. This CDR3 reads CASSQDLSQGAWGYGYTF. The CDR3 DNA reads TGCGCCAGCAGCCAAGACCTTTCACAGGGGGCCTGGGGCTATGGCTACACCTTC.

The chain is built from TRBV30 and TRBJ1-2; D is undetermined. Looked up from germline, CDR1 is GTSNPN and CDR2 is SVGIG (reference sequence). V gave up 6 bases and J gave up 4 bases, with 21 bases separating them. The CDR3 has 15 residues. The CDR3 loop is CACASFGVGTYGYTF. In DNA, the CDR3 is TGTGCCTGTGCTAGTTTTGGAGTGGGTACCTATGGCTACACCTTC.

The CDR3 loop reads CASTEGQGNYGYTF. As DNA, the CDR3 is TGTGCCAGCACCGAAGGACAGGGAAACTATGGCTACACCTTC. J is TRBJ1-2 and V is TRBV25-1; TRBD1 agrees at 8 bases. The germline gives CDR1 MGHDK, CDR2 SYGVNS. The CDR3 has 14 residues. V shed 7 bases and J 2 bases; nucleotides not matched to a gene: 6.

The J gene is TRBJ2-1, the V gene TRBV5-1; unclear D gene. The CDR3 loop spans 15 amino acids. Looked up from germline, CDR1 is SGHRS and CDR2 is YFSETQ. V lost 4 bases and J 4 bases, leaving 15 bases between the germline ends. In DNA form, the CDR3 reads TGCGCCAGCAGCGCCGACTCGCCTACGTACAATGAGCAGTTCTTC. Protein product: CASSADSPTYNEQFF.

The chain has TRBV10-3 and TRBJ2-7, with D maybe TRBD2 (6 bases). The CDR3 extends over 14 amino acids. The germline V and J ends were trimmed by 2 bases and 7 bases, with 15 bases remaining between them. Germline CDR1 reads ENHRY; CDR2 reads SYGVKD. CDR3 protein: CAISEGPAGGEQYF. The CDR3, as DNA: TGTGCCATCAGTGAGGGACCTGCCGGGGGAGAGCAGTACTTC.

V gene TRBV6-6 combines with J gene TRBJ1-2, with D tentatively TRBD1 (5 bases). Germline V gives CDR1 MNHNY, CDR2 SVGAGI (reference sequence). Trimming took 7 bases from V and 4 from J, leaving 16 bases between them. This CDR3 has 14 amino acids. The CDR3 loop reads CASTLIRDGYGYTF. CDR3 in DNA: TGTGCCAGCACCTTAATCAGGGACGGCTATGGCTACACCTTC.

The gene calls are TRBV30 and TRBJ1-2, with D hard to call. The CDR3 is made up of 11 amino acids. V gave up 4 bases and J gave up 8 bases, with 11 bases separating them. Per germline, CDR1 GTSNPN and CDR2 SVGIG (reference sequence). The CDR3 protein is CAWTPGWGYTF. The CDR3, as DNA: TGTGCCTGGACCCCCGGGTGGGGCTACACCTTC. Combining the CDR3 with reference TRBV30 and TRBJ1-2 gives the whole variable domain SQTIHQWPATLVQPVGSPLSLECTVEGTSNPNLYWYRQAAGRGLQLLFYSVGIGQISSEVPQNLSASRPQDRQFILSSKKLLLSDSGFYLCAWTPGWGYTFGSGTRLTVV.

J is TRBJ1-2 and V is TRBV19, with unresolved D. The CDR3 sequence is 12 residues long. Trimming cost V 5 bases and J 4 bases, with 8 bases left between them. Per germline, CDR1 LNHDA and CDR2 SQIVND (reference sequence). The CDR3 loop is CASSPDGYGYTF. The DNA for the CDR3 is TGTGCCAGTAGTCCGGATGGCTATGGCTACACCTTC.

The chain couples TRBV10-3 to TRBJ2-7, with 8 bases matching TRBD1. V was pared by 0 bases and J by 5 bases, with 6 bases of the junction left unmatched. CDR3 length: 15 residues. Germline V gene lookup returns CDR1 ENHRY and CDR2 SYGVKD. The CDR3 loop reads CAISESRQGNHEQYF. The CDR3 bases are TGTGCCATCAGTGAGTCGCGACAGGGGAACCACGAGCAGTACTTC.

This rearrangement joins TRBV5-6 to TRBJ2-1; perhaps TRBD1 as D (6 bases). Germline lookup yields CDR1 SGHDT and CDR2 YYEEEE. The V gene lost 4 bases and the J gene lost 6 bases, with 11 bases spanning the gap. This CDR3 comprises 13 residues. The CDR3 spells CASSPTGSNEQFF. CDR3 nucleotide sequence: TGTGCCAGCAGCCCGACAGGCTCCAATGAGCAGTTCTTC.

As to this clone: The sample carries other DNA sequences with the same CDR3. The rearrangement joins TRBV30 to TRBJ1-2; D remains ambiguous. The CDR3 extends over 11 amino acids. The V and J ends lost 0 bases and 5 bases respectively, with 4 bases between them. The V gene's germline CDR1 is GTSNPN and CDR2 SVGIG (reference sequence). The CDR3 loop reads CAWSVGYGYTF. In DNA form, the CDR3 reads TGTGCCTGGAGTGTTGGGTATGGCTACACCTTC. The full variable domain, rest sourced from reference TRBV30 and TRBJ1-2, is SQTIHQWPATLVQPVGSPLSLECTVEGTSNPNLYWYRQAAGRGLQLLFYSVGIGQISSEVPQNLSASRPQDRQFILSSKKLLLSDSGFYLCAWSVGYGYTFGSGTRLTVV.

The V gene is TRBV5-6, the J gene TRBJ1-4, with D perhaps TRBD1 (5 bases). V was shortened by 4 bases and J by 5 bases, with 18 bases between the two germline ends. Germline CDR1 reads SGHDT; CDR2 reads YYEEEE. The CDR3 consists of 16 residues. In nucleotides, the CDR3 is TGTGCCAGCAGCGGACTCGGGACTGCCATCAATGAAAAACTGTTTTTT. Translation gives CASSGLGTAINEKLFF.

This clone was observed a handful of times. The chain recombines TRBV4-1 with TRBJ1-3; 7 bases align to TRBD1. This CDR3 comprises 16 residues. Losses at the gene ends were 4 bases for V and 0 bases for J; bases not matched to a gene: 6. Germline CDR1 is MGHRA and CDR2 is YSYEKL. CDR3 residues: CASSPKTGRSGNTIYF. For the CDR3, the DNA is TGCGCCAGCAGCCCTAAGACAGGGCGCTCTGGAAACACCATATATTTT.

The V call is TRBV2, the J call TRBJ2-2; D is possibly TRBD2 (6 bases). The CDR3 consists of 12 residues. CDR1 is SNHLY and CDR2 is FYNNEI in the germline V gene. V lost 6 bases and J 6 bases, leaving 8 bases between the germline ends. As DNA, the CDR3 is TGTGCCAGCAGGACTAGTGCCGGGGAGCTGTTTTTT. Amino acid sequence: CASRTSAGELFF.

CDR3 loop: CASSIPGQVDGGYTF. CDR3 nucleotide sequence: TGTGCCAGTAGTATCCCCGGACAGGTTGACGGTGGCTACACCTTC. The genes are TRBV19 and TRBJ1-2, with 7 bases matching TRBD1. V lost 3 bases to trimming and J lost 7 bases; unmatched junction nucleotides: 11. The germline V gene encodes CDR1 LNHDA and CDR2 SQIVND (reference sequence). This CDR3 spans 15 amino acids.

This clone has more than one count but fewer than ten. The chain joins TRBV29-1 to TRBJ1-2, with 7 bases matching TRBD1. This CDR3 is 12 amino acids long. Germline-derived CDR1 and CDR2 are SQVTM and ANQGSEA. V was pared by 6 bases and J by 4 bases, with 5 bases of the junction left unmatched. CDR3 DNA sequence: TGCAGCGTCCACAGGGGCGGCTATGGCTACACCTTC. Translating it yields CSVHRGGYGYTF.

The V gene is TRBV30, the J gene TRBJ1-2; D is unclear. Trimming stripped 2 bases from V and 4 bases from J, with 11 bases between. Germline values: CDR1 GTSNPN, CDR2 SVGIG (reference sequence). The CDR3 totals 13 residues. The CDR3 nucleotides read TGTGCCTGGAGTCCACAAGAGGGCTATGGCTACACCTTC. Translating it yields CAWSPQEGYGYTF.

The chain couples TRBV5-1 to TRBJ1-2; D remains ambiguous. The CDR3 totals 16 residues. The germline V gene has CDR1 SGHRS and CDR2 YFSETQ. V was pared by 1 base and J by 4 bases, with 17 bases between. CDR3 amino acids: CASSLRPRSEAYGYTF. The DNA of the CDR3 is TGCGCCAGCAGCTTGAGGCCGCGTTCGGAGGCCTATGGCTACACCTTC.

The chain combines TRBV5-4 with TRBJ2-3; 7 bases map to TRBD1. V trimming: 0 bases; J trimming: 2 bases; junction bases outside the gene matches: 6. Germline CDR1 reads SGHNT; CDR2 reads YYREEE (reference sequence). This CDR3 has 16 residues. The CDR3 loop reads CASSLEAGGFTDTQYF. DNA for the CDR3: TGTGCCAGCAGCTTGGAAGCAGGGGGATTCACAGATACGCAGTATTTT. Based on the CDR3 plus reference TRBV5-4 and TRBJ2-3, the full variable domain is ETGVTQSPTHLIKTRGQQVTLRCSSQSGHNTVSWYQQALGQGPQFIFQYYREEENGRGNFPPRFSGLQFPNYSSELNVNALELDDSALYLCASSLEAGGFTDTQYFGPGTRLTVL.

The chain has TRBV30 and TRBJ2-3; 10 bases line up with TRBD2. Germline V lookup: CDR1 GTSNPN, CDR2 SVGIG (reference sequence). CDR3 size: 14 residues. With V trimmed by 3 bases and J by 1 base, 1 base remained unmatched. CDR3 in DNA: TGTGCCTGGAGAACTAGCGGGGGCACAGATACGCAGTATTTT. Translation: CAWRTSGGTDTQYF.

This clone came up a few times. This chain uses TRBV6-5 with TRBJ2-5, with D possibly matching TRBD2 (7 bases). The CDR3 spans 15 residues. CDR1 and CDR2 (germline): MNHEY, SVGAGI. Trimming removed 2 bases at V and 5 bases at J, with 15 bases between. CDR3 DNA: TGTGCCAGCAGTTACGGGGGGGGCCTCTGGGAGACCCAGTACTTC. Its protein is CASSYGGGLWETQYF.

The chain employs TRBV29-1 and TRBJ2-2, with D unresolved. This CDR3 has 16 amino acids. Germline-derived CDR1 and CDR2 are SQVTM and ANQGSEA. The V and J ends lost 5 bases and 1 base respectively, with 17 bases between them. The CDR3 coding sequence is TGCAGCGTTACCCAGCATTTCCTAAAGAACACCGGGGAGCTGTTTTTT. Amino acids: CSVTQHFLKNTGELFF.

J is TRBJ1-6 and V is TRBV30; the D gene is possibly TRBD1 (5 bases). The CDR3 totals 15 residues. Trimming left V 2 bases short and J 9 bases short, with 17 bases between. Germline assignment: CDR1 GTSNPN and CDR2 SVGIG (reference sequence). For the CDR3, the DNA is TGTGCCTGGAGTCTTGGGGGACCCATGGGTTCACCCCTCCACTTT. Its protein is CAWSLGGPMGSPLHF. Combining the CDR3 with reference TRBV30 and TRBJ1-6 gives the whole variable domain SQTIHQWPATLVQPVGSPLSLECTVEGTSNPNLYWYRQAAGRGLQLLFYSVGIGQISSEVPQNLSASRPQDRQFILSSKKLLLSDSGFYLCAWSLGGPMGSPLHFGNGTRLTVT.